One and the same sample provided the 10 T cell receptor beta chains below, sequenced in a study of cytomegalovirus exposure and HLA in healthy donors. The PCR used 60 Vbeta and 13 Jbeta primers. Assay used: immunoSEQ multiplex PCR; TCRdb lists only in-frame clones, some missing. Of about 120,000 clones listed, around 79% are singletons. Sequenced input: PBMCs. These receptors all stem from a woman under 30 in good health and CMV-seronegative.

This sequence joins TRBV6-5 and TRBJ1-1; 8 nucleotides line up with TRBD1. Trimming at V came to 2 bases and at J to 11 bases, leaving 7 bases not matched to a gene. This CDR3 is 13 amino acids long. The germline CDR1 and CDR2 sequences are MNHEY and SVGAGI. This CDR3 reads CASSYDRGSAAFF. CDR3 bases: TGTGCCAGCAGTTACGACAGGGGAAGTGCGGCTTTCTTT.

The chain combines TRBV4-1 with TRBJ2-4, with 8 bases lining up with TRBD1. The CDR3 is made up of 19 amino acids. Germline V gene data show CDR1 as MGHRA and CDR2 as YSYEKL. With 0 bases clipped from V and 6 bases from J, the junction kept 16 bases outside the gene matches. The CDR3: CASSQDKTGTGLLRNIQYF. In nucleotides, the CDR3 is TGCGCCAGCAGCCAAGACAAGACCGGGACAGGACTACTCCGAAACATTCAGTACTTC.

The chain joins TRBV6-1 to TRBJ1-5; the match to TRBD1 covers 9 bases. Trimming took 4 bases from V and 4 from J; bases not matched to a gene: 14. Germline V gene sequence: CDR1 MNHNS, CDR2 SASEGT. The CDR3 runs 18 residues. CDR3 loop: CASSGHRGHVNENQPQHF. The DNA for the CDR3 is TGTGCCAGCAGTGGCCACAGGGGGCATGTAAATGAGAATCAGCCCCAGCATTTT.

This clone was found a few times. The chain is built from TRBV7-9 and TRBJ2-1; possibly TRBD2 for D (5 bases). The CDR3 contains 15 residues. Trimming took 5 bases from V and 4 from J, leaving 15 bases between them. CDR1 is SEHNR and CDR2 is FQNEAQ in the germline V gene (reference sequence). CDR3 loop: CASSQGDSAYNEQFF. The CDR3 DNA reads TGTGCCAGCAGCCAAGGTGATAGCGCTTACAATGAGCAGTTCTTC.

The CDR3 is CASSVGQTKSTDTQYF. The CDR3 coding sequence is TGTGCCAGCAGCGTCGGACAGACGAAAAGCACAGATACGCAGTATTTT. The chain links TRBV9 to TRBJ2-3; TRBD1 might be the D (6 bases). Trimming pared 2 bases from V and 0 bases from J, leaving 13 bases between. CDR3 length: 16 residues. The germline CDR1 and CDR2 sequences are SGDLS and YYNGEE.

This chain uses TRBV11-3 with TRBJ1-1, with D uncertain. CDR3 length: 12 amino acids. The ends were cut back, 8 bases at V and 4 bases at J, with 11 bases in the middle. Germline V gene data show CDR1 as SGHNT and CDR2 as YENEEA. CDR3 nucleotides: TGTGCCAGCCCTCGGGGTGGCACTGAAGCTTTCTTT. As protein: CASPRGGTEAFF. Filled out from reference TRBV11-3 and TRBJ1-1, the complete variable domain reads EAGVVQSPRYKIIEKKQPVAFWCNPISGHNTLYWYLQNLGQGPELLIRYENEEAVDDSQLPKDRFSAERLKGVDSTLKIQPAELGDSAVYLCASPRGGTEAFFGQGTRLTVV.

The chain carries TRBV9 and TRBJ2-5, with a tentative D call TRBD1 (6 bases). The CDR3 spans 14 residues. Trimming left V 2 bases short and J 5 bases short, with 13 bases between. CDR1 SGDLS and CDR2 YYNGEE come from the germline V gene. The DNA of the CDR3 is TGTGCCAGCAGCGTTGACGACAGGACGGAGACCCAGTACTTC. It specifies CASSVDDRTETQYF.

The gene calls are TRBV11-2 and TRBJ1-2, with D possibly matching TRBD1 (6 bases). Germline CDR1 is SGHAT and CDR2 is FQNNGV. The CDR3 is made up of 14 amino acids. V lost 1 base, J lost 4 bases, and 10 bases lay in between. In nucleotides, the CDR3 is TGTGCCAGCAGCTTAGGACAGGCCTCCTATGGCTACACCTTC. Translating it yields CASSLGQASYGYTF.

This sequence joins TRBV4-2 and TRBJ2-7, with D possibly matching TRBD2 (6 bases). V was clipped by 2 bases and J by 1 base, with 12 bases between them. The CDR3 runs to 15 residues. Germline CDR1 is LGHNA and CDR2 is YNFKEQ. CDR3 bases: TGTGCCAGCAGCCAAAGGCGGGGTTCATCCTACGAGCAGTACTTC. Translated, it gives CASSQRRGSSYEQYF.

V usage is TRBV27 and J usage is TRBJ1-2; 8 nucleotides align to TRBD1. Germline V lookup: CDR1 MNHEY, CDR2 SMNVEV (reference sequence). The CDR3 is made up of 15 amino acids. With 0 bases clipped from V and 12 bases from J, the junction kept 12 bases outside the gene matches. The CDR3 loop is CASSLSAGQARPDTF. In DNA form, the CDR3 reads TGTGCCAGCAGTTTATCGGCGGGACAGGCTCGTCCCGACACCTTC.